The 27 T cell receptor beta chains given below trace back to one sample, sequenced in a study of PD-L1 blockade in urothelial cancer. This table comes from immunoSEQ multiplex PCR, and its TCRdb copy is limited to in-frame clones, with some not included. The data hold tens of thousands of clones, with approximately 84% observed a single time. This sample comprised PBMCs, obtained around atezolizumab (anti-PD-L1) treatment. The receptors were gathered from a man aged 65 to 85 with urothelial cancer.

V gene TRBV28 combines with J gene TRBJ2-3, with a tentative D call TRBD2 (5 bases). Germline CDR1 is MDHEN and CDR2 is SYDVKM. Trimming shortened V by 5 bases and J by 6 bases, and 12 bases separated the two germline ends. The CDR3 has 13 amino acids. CDR3 nucleotide sequence: TGTGCCAGCAGTGTACTAGTTCGTGATACGCAGTATTTT. Its protein product is CASSVLVRDTQYF.

The chain is built from TRBV5-1 and TRBJ1-4; D not resolved. Trimming removed 0 bases at V and 8 bases at J, with 14 bases between. CDR3 length: 15 amino acids. Germline values: CDR1 SGHRS, CDR2 YFSETQ. The CDR3 DNA reads TGCGCCAGCAGCTTGGGTGGCAGGCCGGGGGAAAAACTGTTTTTT. The encoded protein is CASSLGGRPGEKLFF.

The V and J genes are TRBV18 and TRBJ2-7; possibly TRBD2 for D (5 bases). Germline CDR1 KGHSH, CDR2 LQKENI. This CDR3 is built from 12 residues. V was cut by 2 bases and J by 4 bases, with 6 bases left in between. DNA of the CDR3: TGTGCCAGCTCACCAGAGGGTTACGAGCAGTACTTC. This sequence encodes CASSPEGYEQYF.

The genes are TRBV30 and TRBJ2-1; 8 bases align to TRBD2. Germline V lookup: CDR1 GTSNPN, CDR2 SVGIG (reference sequence). The CDR3 consists of 15 residues. After removal of 3 bases from V and 3 bases from J, the junction contained 7 bases not matched to a gene. In DNA form, the CDR3 reads TGTGCCTGGAGCGGGGGGGAGTTCATCTACAATGAGCAGTTCTTC. This codes for CAWSGGEFIYNEQFF.

The chain joins TRBV5-1 to TRBJ2-2; D may be TRBD1 (6 bases). Looked up from germline, CDR1 is SGHRS and CDR2 is YFSETQ. V dropped 4 bases and J dropped 2 bases, with 15 bases sitting between them. The CDR3 runs to 16 residues. As DNA, the CDR3 is TGCGCCAGCAGCGCGACCGGGACACAAAACACCGGGGAGCTGTTTTTT. Translated: CASSATGTQNTGELFF.

The chain links TRBV18 to TRBJ1-2, with TRBD1 matching over 9 bases. The germline V gene encodes CDR1 KGHSH and CDR2 LQKENI. V gave up 1 base and J gave up 2 bases; unmatched junction bases: 5. CDR3 length: 16 amino acids. The CDR3 nucleotides are TGTGCCAGCTCACCACAAAAGACAGGGGGGAACTATGGCTACACCTTC. Translating gives CASSPQKTGGNYGYTF.

The rearrangement uses TRBV28 and TRBJ2-7; 10 nucleotides line up with TRBD1. Trimming took 5 bases from V and 2 from J; bases not matched to a gene: 6. The CDR3 contains 15 residues. Germline values: CDR1 MDHEN, CDR2 SYDVKM. The CDR3 is CASSVTGTGAYEQYF. CDR3 DNA: TGTGCCAGCAGTGTGACCGGGACAGGGGCCTACGAGCAGTACTTC.

The chain carries TRBV19 and TRBJ2-3; maybe TRBD2 (7 bases). Germline CDR1 reads LNHDA; CDR2 reads SQIVND (reference sequence). The CDR3 sequence is 13 residues long. The V gene lost 8 bases and the J gene lost 6 bases, with 15 bases spanning the gap. DNA of the CDR3: TGTGCCAGTGGGAGGGGGAGTAGGGATACGCAGTATTTT. Residues: CASGRGSRDTQYF. The variable domain in full, with the rest retrieved from reference TRBV19 and TRBJ2-3, is DGGITQSPKYLFRKEGQNVTLSCEQNLNHDAMYWYRQDPGQGLRLIYYSQIVNDFQKGDIAEGYSVSREKKESFPLTVTSAQKNPTAFYLCASGRGSRDTQYFGPGTRLTVL.

This clone was recorded once. This chain uses TRBV4-1 with TRBJ2-4; a weak D match, TRBD1 (6 bases). CDR3 length: 18 residues. Per germline, CDR1 MGHRA and CDR2 YSYEKL. The V and J ends lost 3 bases and 0 bases respectively, with 18 bases between them. CDR3 amino acids: CASSQGRTVGLAKNIQYF. DNA for the CDR3: TGCGCCAGCAGCCAGGGTAGGACAGTCGGCCTAGCCAAAAACATTCAGTACTTC.

The chain carries TRBV5-6 and TRBJ2-5, with 8 bases lining up with TRBD2. Losses at the gene ends were 0 bases for V and 6 bases for J; bases not matched to a gene: 7. The CDR3 covers 15 residues. CDR1 SGHDT and CDR2 YYEEEE come from the germline V gene. CDR3 DNA sequence: TGTGCCAGCAGCTTGGACGGGAGGGCCGGGAAGACCCAGTACTTC. Its translation: CASSLDGRAGKTQYF.

This clone was observed a few times. The chain employs TRBV27 and TRBJ1-3; 8 positions match TRBD1. CDR3 length equals 15 residues. Germline V lookup: CDR1 MNHEY, CDR2 SMNVEV (reference sequence). V shed 0 bases, J shed 8 bases, and the junction held 6 bases outside the gene matches. CDR3 sequence: CASSLSAQGVDTIYF. In DNA, the CDR3 is TGTGCCAGCAGTTTATCGGCACAGGGGGTAGACACCATATATTTT.

The chain links TRBV4-2 to TRBJ2-3; possible D gene TRBD2, 7 bases. The CDR3 loop spans 15 amino acids. Trimming pared 2 bases from V and 2 bases from J, leaving 11 bases between. CDR1 and CDR2 from the germline V gene are LGHNA and YNFKEQ. In nucleotides, the CDR3 is TGTGCCAGCAGCCAATGGGGGGGGGCCACAGATACGCAGTATTTT. This encodes CASSQWGGATDTQYF.

The CDR3 nucleotides are TGCGCCAGCAGCCCGGGACACCAAGCTAACTATGGCTACACCTTC. It translates to CASSPGHQANYGYTF. The chain is built from TRBV5-1 and TRBJ1-2, with a possible D match to TRBD1 (6 bases). Germline values: CDR1 SGHRS, CDR2 YFSETQ. V was clipped by 4 bases and J by 0 bases, with 13 bases between them. The CDR3 length is 15 residues.

The chain recombines TRBV29-1 with TRBJ1-2; TRBD1 aligns across 8 bases. V lost 6 bases to trimming and J lost 7 bases; unmatched junction nucleotides: 13. Germline CDR1 is SQVTM and CDR2 is ANQGSEA. The CDR3 runs 14 residues. CDR3 protein: CSVMTGDWRGGYTF. In nucleotides, the CDR3 is TGCAGCGTAATGACAGGGGATTGGAGGGGTGGCTACACCTTC.

CDR3 sequence reads: CASSQTAPSTDTQYF. CDR3 nucleotides: TGCGCCAGCAGCCAAACAGCCCCTAGCACAGATACGCAGTATTTT. This chain connects TRBV4-1 to TRBJ2-3; D uncertain. V lost 2 bases and J 0 bases, leaving 9 bases between the germline ends. The CDR3 extends over 15 amino acids. CDR1 and CDR2 (germline): MGHRA, YSYEKL.

The chain couples TRBV19 to TRBJ2-5, with 7 bases matching TRBD1. V lost 3 bases and J lost 6; bases outside the gene matches: 4. There are 13 residues in the CDR3. Germline CDR1 and CDR2: LNHDA and SQIVND (reference sequence). CDR3 bases: TGTGCCAGTAGTATTACAGGGGTAAAGACCCAGTACTTC. Amino acid sequence: CASSITGVKTQYF.

V usage is TRBV7-8 and J usage is TRBJ2-1; 11 bases agree with TRBD2. Germline trimming cut 1 base from V and 0 bases from J; bases unmatched to any gene: 8. CDR3 length: 19 residues. In germline, CDR1 is SGHVS, CDR2 FQNEAQ. As DNA, the CDR3 is TGTGCCAGCAGCTTAGGTCTAGCGGGAGGCCAACTCTCCTACAATGAGCAGTTCTTC. It codes for CASSLGLAGGQLSYNEQFF.

The V and J genes are TRBV7-3 and TRBJ2-2, with 8 nucleotides matching TRBD1. Germline CDR1 and CDR2: SGHTA and FQGTGA. Trimming cost V 2 bases and J 2 bases; bases outside gene matches: 1. This CDR3 is built from 15 residues. The CDR3 here is CASSLGTGNTGELFF. The CDR3 coding sequence is TGTGCCAGCAGCTTAGGGACAGGAAACACCGGGGAGCTGTTTTTT.

A single count supports this clone. This chain connects TRBV28 to TRBJ2-7; 7 bases line up with TRBD1. Germline loops: CDR1 MDHEN, CDR2 SYDVKM. This CDR3 is built from 15 residues. The V and J ends lost 6 bases and 5 bases, in that order; junction bases with no gene match: 13. In DNA form, the CDR3 reads TGTGCCAGCAGCTTCGGGATAGGGGGCTTGAACGAGCAGTACTTC. The encoded protein is CASSFGIGGLNEQYF.

This sequence joins TRBV7-9 and TRBJ2-3; D possibly corresponds to TRBD2 (5 bases). The CDR3 is made up of 15 amino acids. The germline V gene encodes CDR1 SEHNR and CDR2 FQNEAQ (reference sequence). V gave up 5 bases and J gave up 2 bases, with 14 bases separating them. CDR3: CASSESSEATDTQYF. CDR3 DNA sequence: TGTGCCAGCAGCGAGAGTAGCGAGGCCACAGATACGCAGTATTTT.

The rearrangement joins TRBV11-2 to TRBJ2-1; 12 bases are shared with TRBD2. CDR1 and CDR2 (germline): SGHAT, FQNNGV. The CDR3 extends over 17 amino acids. Trimming removed 0 bases from V and 9 bases from J; junction bases left unmatched: 9. CDR3 residues: CASSLDLAGGLRGEQFF. CDR3 nucleotide sequence: TGTGCCAGCAGCTTAGATCTAGCGGGAGGGTTAAGGGGTGAGCAGTTCTTC.

This rearrangement joins TRBV18 to TRBJ2-7, with TRBD2 as a possible D gene (6 bases). Germline V gene sequence: CDR1 KGHSH, CDR2 LQKENI. The CDR3 length is 16 residues. V was cut by 0 bases and J by 0 bases, with 12 bases left in between. The CDR3 coding sequence is TGTGCCAGCTCACCACCGGGGGACGGGAGCTCCTACGAGCAGTACTTC. Protein product: CASSPPGDGSSYEQYF.

The chain links TRBV5-4 to TRBJ2-2; no reliable D call. The V gene's germline CDR1 is SGHNT and CDR2 YYREEE (reference sequence). The CDR3 length is 16 residues. Trimming cost V 4 bases and J 2 bases, with 15 bases left between them. CDR3 protein: CASSPEELGNTGELFF. For the CDR3, the DNA is TGTGCCAGCAGCCCTGAGGAGCTAGGTAACACCGGGGAGCTGTTTTTT.

The rearrangement joins TRBV7-8 to TRBJ2-5; 10 bases map to TRBD1. CDR1 is SGHVS and CDR2 is FQNEAQ in the germline V gene. J lost 6 bases, V lost 5 bases, and 27 bases had no gene match. This CDR3 spans 21 amino acids. The DNA of the CDR3 is TGTGCCAGCAGCCCCCGGGACAGGGGAACCCTCTGGCGGGAGGCCAGGAAGACCCAGTACTTC. Translating it yields CASSPRDRGTLWREARKTQYF.

V usage is TRBV2 and J usage is TRBJ2-7; 7 bases line up with TRBD1. The CDR3 extends over 14 amino acids. Germline V gene lookup returns CDR1 SNHLY and CDR2 FYNNEI. V shed 4 bases and J 3 bases; nucleotides not matched to a gene: 6. Here the CDR3 reads CASSGTGYNYEQYF. CDR3 nucleotides: TGTGCCAGCAGTGGGACAGGATATAACTACGAGCAGTACTTC.

The chain has TRBV5-1 and TRBJ2-2; D perhaps matches TRBD2 (7 bases). Germline V lookup: CDR1 SGHRS, CDR2 YFSETQ. The length of the CDR3 is 17 residues. Deletions cut 0 bases from V and 0 bases from J, with 12 bases between. The CDR3: CASSLAGGGANTGELFF. As DNA, the CDR3 is TGCGCCAGCAGCTTGGCGGGGGGCGGAGCGAACACCGGGGAGCTGTTTTTT.

This chain joins TRBV28 and TRBJ2-1; 7 bases fit TRBD2. The CDR3 runs to 15 residues. The J segment lost 7 bases and the V segment lost 3 bases, leaving 9 bases of the junction unmatched. CDR1 is MDHEN, CDR2 SYDVKM, per germline. Here the CDR3 reads CASSFRAGEGNEQFF. The CDR3 nucleotides are TGTGCCAGCAGTTTCCGGGCGGGAGAAGGGAATGAGCAGTTCTTC.